This TCR beta chain was obtained from a study of cytomegalovirus exposure and HLA in healthy donors. Germline CDR1 LNHNV, CDR2 YYDKDF (reference sequence). The CDR3 spans 15 residues. Trimming took 0 bases from V and 5 from J, leaving 10 bases between them. 13 Jbeta primers and 60 Vbeta primers were used for the PCR. Sequencing was performed with immunoSEQ multiplex PCR; in TCRdb, only in-frame clones are kept and a portion is missing. The table lists approximately 210,000 clones. Sequencing was carried out using PBMCs. The source of this sequence is a young woman in good health and CMV-seropositive. The rearrangement uses TRBV15 and TRBJ2-2, with a tentative D call TRBD2 (5 bases). CDR3 protein: CATSRDMRVTGELFF. The DNA of the CDR3 is TGTGCCACCAGCAGAGATATGAGGGTAACCGGGGAGCTGTTTTTT.